These 10 T cell receptor beta chains originate from one sample sequenced in a study of blood T cell repertoires in COVID-19. Here immunoSEQ multiplex PCR was the method, and the copy in TCRdb shows in-frame clones only, minus some. The table has about 280,000 clones, 85% to 90% seen once. Input material: peripheral blood. The receptor source for this set is a human donor in a cohort sampled during active COVID-19.

The chain couples TRBV5-6 to TRBJ2-1; 7 nucleotides line up with TRBD2. This CDR3 comprises 14 residues. CDR1 SGHDT and CDR2 YYEEEE come from the germline V gene. The V gene end was trimmed by 2 bases and the J gene end by 8 bases; junction bases not matched to a gene: 7. The chain's CDR3 is CASSFLTSSDEQFF. The CDR3 region has the DNA TGTGCCAGCAGCTTTTTGACTAGCAGCGATGAGCAGTTCTTC.

The CDR3 loop is CASRTARPYEQFF. CDR3 DNA sequence: TGTGCCAGCAGGACAGCGAGGCCTTATGAGCAGTTCTTC. V gene TRBV6-5 combines with J gene TRBJ2-1; the D gene is possibly TRBD1 (5 bases). V lost 6 bases and J 8 bases, leaving 14 bases between the germline ends. The CDR3 contains 13 residues. In germline, CDR1 is MNHEY, CDR2 SVGAGI.

The CDR3 DNA is TGTGCCACCAGTGAAGAAGGGAGGGAGACCCAGTACTTC. Translation: CATSEEGRETQYF. The V and J genes are TRBV24-1 and TRBJ2-5, with a possible D match to TRBD2 (6 bases). The CDR3 sequence is 13 residues long. V dropped 4 bases and J dropped 5 bases, with 10 bases sitting between them. The germline V gene encodes CDR1 KGHDR and CDR2 SFDVKD.

This clone was recorded once. DNA for the CDR3: TGTGCCAGCAGCTCGCGACTAGCGGGGCAGTTCTTC. Encoded protein: CASSSRLAGQFF. J is TRBJ2-1 and V is TRBV7-9, with 10 bases that match TRBD2. This CDR3 is built from 12 residues. The germline V gene encodes CDR1 SEHNR and CDR2 FQNEAQ (reference sequence). The J segment lost 12 bases and the V segment lost 4 bases, leaving 3 bases of the junction unmatched.

The CDR3 loop reads CASSLVDIGTETF. As DNA, the CDR3 is TGTGCCAGCAGCTTGGTTGATATTGGGACAGAGACCTTC. V usage is TRBV5-4 and J usage is TRBJ1-2; 7 bases are a match to TRBD1. Germline values: CDR1 SGHNT, CDR2 YYREEE (reference sequence). The CDR3 totals 13 residues. V was clipped by 0 bases and J by 14 bases; unmatched bases: 10.

The chain carries TRBV3-1 (or the pseudogene TRBV3-2) and TRBJ1-3; no clear D. Germline CDR1 LGHDT, CDR2 YNNKEL (reference sequence). The germline V and J ends were trimmed by 4 bases and 7 bases, with 5 bases remaining between them. The CDR3 loop spans 11 amino acids. Here the CDR3 reads CASSLANTIYF. The CDR3 DNA follows: TGTGCCAGCAGCCTTGCGAACACCATATATTTT.

The J gene is TRBJ2-3, the V gene TRBV9, with D possibly TRBD2 on 5 matching bases. The length of the CDR3 is 16 residues. Germline lookup yields CDR1 SGDLS and CDR2 YYNGEE. The ends were cut back, 0 bases at V and 6 bases at J, with 17 bases in the middle. The CDR3 loop is CASSVGTAVGDDTQYF. DNA of the CDR3: TGTGCCAGCAGCGTAGGGACTGCTGTTGGGGATGATACGCAGTATTTT. Based on the CDR3 plus reference TRBV9 and TRBJ2-3, the full variable domain is DSGVTQTPKHLITATGQRVTLRCSPRSGDLSVYWYQQSLDQGLQFLIQYYNGEERAKGNILERFSAQQFPDLHSELNLSSLELGDSALYFCASSVGTAVGDDTQYFGPGTRLTVL.

This clone was detected a few times. The gene calls are TRBV19 and TRBJ2-1; perhaps TRBD1 as D (5 bases). Between the trimmed V and J ends, which lost 3 bases and 6 bases, there was a span of 12 bases. The CDR3 has 14 residues. CDR1 is LNHDA, CDR2 SQIVND, per germline (reference sequence). Here the CDR3 DNA reads TGTGCCAGTAGTATGATAGACAGAGTCAATGAGCAGTTCTTC. Its protein product is CASSMIDRVNEQFF.

This clone was found once. The chain couples TRBV6-1 to TRBJ1-1; TRBD1 might be the D (5 bases). V lost 1 base, J lost 2 bases, and 8 bases lay in between. Germline loops: CDR1 MNHNS, CDR2 SASEGT. The CDR3 covers 14 residues. CDR3 in DNA: TGTGCCAGCAGTGAAGTTCAGGGAAACACTGAAGCTTTCTTT. Encoded protein: CASSEVQGNTEAFF.

This sequence joins TRBV5-4 and TRBJ1-3, with 8 positions matching TRBD1. Germline CDR1 and CDR2: SGHNT and YYREEE (reference sequence). CDR3 size: 15 residues. Trimming took 4 bases from V and 8 from J; bases not matched to a gene: 11. This chain's CDR3 is CASSVDRGVADTIYF. CDR3 DNA sequence: TGTGCCAGCAGCGTCGACAGGGGAGTTGCGGACACCATATATTTT.